This T cell receptor beta chain comes out of a study of blood T cell repertoires in COVID-19. With 4 bases removed from V and 4 bases from J, the gap between germline ends came to 10 bases. The CDR3 is made up of 12 amino acids. Germline lookup yields CDR1 SQVTM and CDR2 ANQGSEA. Per the study methods: Scientists estimated how many nucleated cells there were by amplifying reference gene primers. Repertoires were generated with immunoSEQ multiplex PCR, while TCRdb's copy carries only in-frame clones and drops some. D and trimming were read from the DNA, whereas the V and J calls and clone size are those reported in that table. Of about 220,000 clones listed, 80% were seen once; the top ten hold roughly 13%.

This clonotype originated in a human donor in a cohort sampled during active COVID-19. Sample: peripheral blood. The chain has TRBV29-1 and TRBJ2-5; no clear D. The CDR3 loop is CSVGHNRETQYF. CDR3 sequence (DNA): TGCAGCGTTGGGCACAACCGAGAGACCCAGTACTTC.